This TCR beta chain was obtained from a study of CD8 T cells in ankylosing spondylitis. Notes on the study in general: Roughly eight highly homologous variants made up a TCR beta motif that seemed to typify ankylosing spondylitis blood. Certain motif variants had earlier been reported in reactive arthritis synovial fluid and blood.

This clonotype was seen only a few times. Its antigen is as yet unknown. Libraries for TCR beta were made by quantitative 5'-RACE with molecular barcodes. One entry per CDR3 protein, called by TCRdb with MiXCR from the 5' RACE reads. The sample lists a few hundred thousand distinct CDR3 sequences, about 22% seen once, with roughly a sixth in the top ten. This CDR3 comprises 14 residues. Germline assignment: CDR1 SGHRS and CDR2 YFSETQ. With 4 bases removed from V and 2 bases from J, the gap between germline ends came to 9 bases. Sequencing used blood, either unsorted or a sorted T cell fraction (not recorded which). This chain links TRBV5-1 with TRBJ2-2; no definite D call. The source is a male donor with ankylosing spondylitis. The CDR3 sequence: CASSQNSNTGELFF. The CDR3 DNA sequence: TGCGCCAGCAGCCAGAACAGTAACACCGGGGAGCTGTTTTTT.